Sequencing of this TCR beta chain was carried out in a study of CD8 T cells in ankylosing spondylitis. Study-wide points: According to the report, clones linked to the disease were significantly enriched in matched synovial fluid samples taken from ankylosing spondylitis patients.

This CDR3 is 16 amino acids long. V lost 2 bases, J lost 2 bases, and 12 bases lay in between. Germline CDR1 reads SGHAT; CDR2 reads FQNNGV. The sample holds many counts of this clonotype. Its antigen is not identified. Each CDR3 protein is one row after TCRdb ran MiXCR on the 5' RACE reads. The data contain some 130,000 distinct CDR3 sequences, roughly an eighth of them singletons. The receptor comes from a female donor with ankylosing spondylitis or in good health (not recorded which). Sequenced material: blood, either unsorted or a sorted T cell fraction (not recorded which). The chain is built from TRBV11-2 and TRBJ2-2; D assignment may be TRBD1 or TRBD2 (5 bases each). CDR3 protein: CASSLSMGENTGELFF. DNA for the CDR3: TGTGCCAGCAGCTTATCGATGGGGGAAAACACCGGGGAGCTGTTTTTT.